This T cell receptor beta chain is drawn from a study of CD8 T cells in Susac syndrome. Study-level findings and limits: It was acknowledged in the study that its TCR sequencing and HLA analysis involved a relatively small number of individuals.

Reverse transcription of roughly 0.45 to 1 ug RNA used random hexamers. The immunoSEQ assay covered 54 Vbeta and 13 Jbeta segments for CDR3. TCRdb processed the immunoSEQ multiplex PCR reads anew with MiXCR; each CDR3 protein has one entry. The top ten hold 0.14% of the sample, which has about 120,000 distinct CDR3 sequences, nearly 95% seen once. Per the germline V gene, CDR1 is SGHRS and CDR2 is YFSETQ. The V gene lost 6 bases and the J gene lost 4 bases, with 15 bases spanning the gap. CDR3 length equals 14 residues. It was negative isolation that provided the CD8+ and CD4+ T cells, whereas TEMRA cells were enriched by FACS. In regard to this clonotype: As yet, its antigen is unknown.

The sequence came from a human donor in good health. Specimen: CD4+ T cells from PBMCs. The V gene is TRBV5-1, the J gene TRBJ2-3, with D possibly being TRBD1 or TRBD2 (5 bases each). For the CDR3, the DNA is TGCGCCAGCAACTCGGATGTGGGGGCAGATACGCAGTATTTT. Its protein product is CASNSDVGADTQYF.